This TCR beta chain comes out of a study of cytomegalovirus exposure and HLA in healthy donors. Use of 60 Vbeta and 13 Jbeta primers characterized the PCR. In the original analysis: Later work found about 80 million unique TCR beta chains, with some 11 million shared. Data came from immunoSEQ multiplex PCR; TCRdb stores just in-frame clones and leaves some out. V and J calls and clone size are those listed in that table; D and trimming were worked out from the DNA. The table records approximately 200,000 clones, over 75% of them present only once. Study-level points and caveats: Per a prior analysis, the majority of TCR beta V segments were productive roughly 90% or roughly 30% of the time. Reports credit the classifier with highly specific, highly sensitive diagnosis of cytomegalovirus status. One variant, a missense change in DCLRE1C, was linked in a later analysis to TCR beta V- and J-gene trimming.

Note on this clone: The antigen is not known.

Germline V gives CDR1 GTSNPN, CDR2 SVGIG (reference sequence). CDR3 size: 14 residues. V dropped 5 bases and J dropped 3; count of bases not matched to a gene: 8. V usage is TRBV30 and J usage is TRBJ1-2, with 8 bases that match TRBD1. The TCR originated in a man younger than 30 in good health and CMV-seronegative. Sequenced: PBMCs. The CDR3 sequence is CAWGGADRDYGYTF. The CDR3 DNA reads as TGTGCCTGGGGAGGAGCGGACAGGGACTATGGCTACACCTTC.